Shown below are 28 T cell receptor beta chains from a single sample sequenced in a study of STAT5B mutations in CD4+ large granular lymphocyte leukemia. Method: immunoSEQ multiplex PCR; TCRdb's copy keeps in-frame clones and lacks some. The sample includes about 33,000 clones, 74% seen only once; the top ten take approximately 0.29%. Specimen: CD4+ T cells from blood buffy coats. These receptors were collected from a human donor in good health.

V usage is TRBV7-9 and J usage is TRBJ2-5; the D call may be TRBD1 or TRBD2 (5 bases each). Germline CDR1 is SEHNR and CDR2 is FQNEAQ (reference sequence). The CDR3 is 15 amino acids. The germline V and J ends were trimmed by 5 bases and 1 base, with 14 bases remaining between them. Written as DNA, the CDR3 is TGTGCCAGCAGCCCCTCGGTTGGGGGCCAAGAGACCCAGTACTTC. Translated, it gives CASSPSVGGQETQYF.

The chain couples TRBV19 to TRBJ2-3; 10 bases line up with TRBD2. Germline V gene lookup returns CDR1 LNHDA and CDR2 SQIVND (reference sequence). V shed 10 bases and J 5 bases; nucleotides not matched to a gene: 12. The CDR3 sequence is 15 residues long. For the CDR3, the DNA is TGTGCCACCACCCAGTTAGCGGGAGGAGGAGATACGCAGTATTTT. Its protein is CATTQLAGGGDTQYF.

There are a few counts of this clone. This rearrangement joins TRBV28 to TRBJ1-5; D may be TRBD1 (5 bases). Trimming took off 6 bases at V and 3 bases at J, with 6 bases between the two ends. Germline V gene sequence: CDR1 MDHEN, CDR2 SYDVKM. This CDR3 contains 12 residues. This CDR3 is CASRGPNQPQHF. DNA of the CDR3: TGTGCCAGCAGGGGGCCCAATCAGCCCCAGCATTTT.

As regards this clone: The sample holds other DNA sequences that translate to the same CDR3. The chain links TRBV29-1 to TRBJ2-1, with 9 bases fitting TRBD1. The CDR3 is made up of 14 amino acids. Germline V gene sequence: CDR1 SQVTM, CDR2 ANQGSEA. V lost 6 bases, J lost 5 bases, and 8 bases stayed unmatched. CDR3 loop: CSVDRTGVDNEQFF. In DNA, the CDR3 is TGCAGCGTGGATAGGACAGGGGTGGACAATGAGCAGTTCTTC.

This clone was counted a few times. The chain is built from TRBV19 and TRBJ1-1, with D hard to call. CDR3 length: 13 residues. The V gene lost 6 bases and the J gene lost 0 bases, with 8 bases spanning the gap. CDR1 is LNHDA and CDR2 is SQIVND in the germline V gene (reference sequence). The CDR3 reads CASSPSMNTEAFF. Here the CDR3 DNA reads TGTGCCAGTAGCCCTTCGATGAACACTGAAGCTTTCTTT.

The DNA for the CDR3 is TGTGCCAGCTCGGGGAGCGCAGATACGCAGTATTTT. Translation gives CASSGSADTQYF. The rearrangement joins TRBV11-3 to TRBJ2-3, with D maybe TRBD2 (5 bases). The V end was cut by 8 bases, the J end by 4 bases, with 10 bases between. The CDR3 length is 12 residues. Germline lookup yields CDR1 SGHNT and CDR2 YENEEA.

J is TRBJ1-5 and V is TRBV6-1; D unclear. CDR1 is MNHNS and CDR2 is SASEGT in the germline V gene. V was trimmed by 1 base and J by 3 bases, leaving 10 bases between them. The CDR3 spans 15 residues. The chain's CDR3 is CASSEDRRVNQPQHF. CDR3 bases: TGTGCCAGCAGTGAAGATCGGCGGGTCAATCAGCCCCAGCATTTT.

The gene calls are TRBV29-1 and TRBJ1-1; D is ambiguous. The V end lost 7 bases, the J end lost 7 bases, and 16 bases lay between the germline ends. Germline assignment: CDR1 SQVTM and CDR2 ANQGSEA. This CDR3 is built from 12 residues. The CDR3 protein is CSATPAGYEAFF. CDR3 coding DNA: TGCAGCGCCACCCCAGCGGGGTATGAAGCTTTCTTT.

The rearrangement joins TRBV7-2 to TRBJ2-1, with TRBD1 as a possible D gene (6 bases). The CDR3 runs 16 residues. V was pared by 1 base and J by 0 bases, with 10 bases between. Germline V gives CDR1 SGHTA, CDR2 FQGNSA. The CDR3 DNA is TGTGCCAGCAGCTTAGGACAGGTCATCTCCTACAATGAGCAGTTCTTC. This codes for CASSLGQVISYNEQFF.

V is TRBV11-3 and J is TRBJ2-7; D is tentatively TRBD1 or TRBD2 (5 bases each). The CDR3 spans 15 residues. Germline lookup yields CDR1 SGHNT and CDR2 YENEEA. Trimming removed 2 bases at V and 0 bases at J, with 11 bases between. CDR3 nucleotide sequence: TGTGCCAGCAGCTTATGGGGGTCGAGCTCCTACGAGCAGTACTTC. Translated, it gives CASSLWGSSSYEQYF.

The chain combines TRBV14 with TRBJ2-2; 7 nucleotides align to TRBD1. In germline, CDR1 is SGHDN, CDR2 FVKESK. This CDR3 is built from 18 residues. J gave up 1 base and V 1 base, and 9 bases lay outside the gene matches. CDR3 loop: CASSQVVAGTVNTGELFF. DNA for the CDR3: TGTGCCAGCAGCCAAGTCGTGGCCGGGACAGTGAACACCGGGGAGCTGTTTTTT.

This clone was observed once. The CDR3 spells CASSIKGTSYNEQFF. CDR3 coding DNA: TGTGCCAGCAGCATAAAGGGGACTTCCTACAATGAGCAGTTCTTC. The V and J genes are TRBV7-9 and TRBJ2-1; tentative D call: TRBD2 (6 bases). Trimming shortened V by 5 bases and J by 1 base, and 12 bases separated the two germline ends. The germline CDR1 and CDR2 sequences are SEHNR and FQNEAQ (reference sequence). The CDR3 length is 15 residues.

This sequence joins TRBV18 and TRBJ2-1; the D gene is possibly TRBD1 (5 bases). This CDR3 is 15 amino acids long. V shed 8 bases and J shed 0 bases, with 14 bases lying between them. CDR1 and CDR2 from the germline V gene are KGHSH and LQKENI. This CDR3 is CASAETVVSYNEQFF. The CDR3 region has the DNA TGTGCCAGCGCGGAGACAGTTGTCTCCTACAATGAGCAGTTCTTC.

J is TRBJ1-1 and V is TRBV6-6, with a possible D match to TRBD1 (6 bases). Between the trimmed V and J ends, which lost 6 bases and 8 bases, there was a span of 19 bases. This CDR3 is 14 amino acids long. In germline, CDR1 is MNHNY, CDR2 SVGAGI (reference sequence). The CDR3 DNA follows: TGTGCCAGCAGCCTAGGGGGGCGGTCCACGGAAGCTTTCTTT. Residues: CASSLGGRSTEAFF.

This chain uses TRBV5-1 with TRBJ2-1, with D possibly being TRBD2 (5 bases). The CDR3 sequence is 13 residues long. V was clipped by 4 bases and J by 0 bases, with 5 bases between them. Looked up from germline, CDR1 is SGHRS and CDR2 is YFSETQ. CDR3 sequence reads: CASSRDSYNEQFF. The DNA for the CDR3 is TGCGCCAGCAGCCGGGACTCCTACAATGAGCAGTTCTTC.

This chain uses TRBV7-2 with TRBJ1-1; perhaps TRBD1 as D (6 bases). CDR3 size: 15 residues. Germline CDR1 is SGHTA and CDR2 is FQGNSA. With 1 base removed from V and 4 bases from J, the gap between germline ends came to 13 bases. Here the CDR3 reads CASSLVPGGGTEAFF. The DNA of the CDR3 is TGTGCCAGCAGCTTAGTTCCGGGAGGGGGCACTGAAGCTTTCTTT.

The V and J genes are TRBV28 and TRBJ1-1; D uncertain. Deletions cut 9 bases from V and 7 bases from J, with 18 bases between. Germline V gene data show CDR1 as MDHEN and CDR2 as SYDVKM. The CDR3 loop spans 13 amino acids. The CDR3 coding sequence is TGTGCCAGTTCATCGGGTCAGAACCTTGAAGCTTTCTTT. Amino acid sequence: CASSSGQNLEAFF.

The rearrangement joins TRBV6-5 to TRBJ2-5; 9 nucleotides align to TRBD1. Trimming cost V 0 bases and J 5 bases; bases outside gene matches: 4. CDR1 and CDR2 from the germline V gene are MNHEY and SVGAGI. This CDR3 comprises 15 residues. The CDR3 loop is CASSYSGTGRETQYF. Here the CDR3 DNA reads TGTGCCAGCAGTTACTCGGGGACAGGGAGGGAGACCCAGTACTTC.

The chain recombines TRBV6-5 with TRBJ1-1; D perhaps matches TRBD1 (6 bases). Trimming stripped 6 bases from V and 4 bases from J, with 9 bases between. The CDR3 consists of 12 residues. Per germline, CDR1 MNHEY and CDR2 SVGAGI. CDR3 sequence reads: CASSRRGTEAFF. For the CDR3, the DNA is TGTGCCAGCAGCCGCAGGGGCACTGAAGCTTTCTTT.

The rearrangement uses TRBV2 and TRBJ2-7; 7 positions agree with TRBD1. The germline V gene has CDR1 SNHLY and CDR2 FYNNEI. The ends lost 5 bases at V and 6 bases at J; junction bases unmatched: 4. The CDR3 extends over 12 amino acids. The CDR3 bases are TGTGCCAGCAGTATACAGGGGAGCGAGCAGTACTTC. Translated, it gives CASSIQGSEQYF. The variable domain in full, with the rest retrieved from reference TRBV2 and TRBJ2-7, is EPEVTQTPSHQVTQMGQEVILRCVPISNHLYFYWYRQILGQKVEFLVSFYNNEISEKSEIFDDQFSVERPDGSNFTLKIRSTKLEDSAMYFCASSIQGSEQYFGPGTRLTVT.

This chain joins TRBV7-9 and TRBJ2-5; the D is unclear. The CDR3 is 14 amino acids. Trimming removed 5 bases from V and 3 bases from J, with 13 bases in between. Germline lookup yields CDR1 SEHNR and CDR2 FQNEAQ (reference sequence). CDR3: CASSARRWEETQYF. The CDR3 DNA is TGTGCCAGCAGCGCGAGGCGGTGGGAAGAGACCCAGTACTTC.

The V and J genes are TRBV19 and TRBJ2-1, with 11 bases that match TRBD2. The CDR3 has 17 amino acids. Germline V gene lookup returns CDR1 LNHDA and CDR2 SQIVND (reference sequence). The trim removed 7 bases at V and 0 bases at J, leaving 8 bases unmatched. The CDR3 bases are TGTGCCAGTATGACTAGCGGGACTACTGGCTCCTACAATGAGCAGTTCTTC. Residues: CASMTSGTTGSYNEQFF.

The chain joins TRBV7-2 to TRBJ2-7, with 8 bases identical to TRBD2. The germline CDR1 and CDR2 sequences are SGHTA and FQGNSA. This CDR3 has 16 amino acids. J was trimmed by 0 bases and V by 5 bases; bases with no gene match: 9. This CDR3 reads CASSPTSGQSSYEQYF. The CDR3 DNA reads as TGTGCCAGCAGCCCTACTAGCGGTCAGTCCTCCTACGAGCAGTACTTC.

The rearrangement links TRBV6-5 to TRBJ1-3, with D possibly being TRBD1 (6 bases). Germline V lookup: CDR1 MNHEY, CDR2 SVGAGI. The CDR3 spans 14 residues. V lost 2 bases to trimming and J lost 2 bases, with 7 bases between them. CDR3 coding DNA: TGTGCCAGCAGTTACAAGGGGGCTGGAAACACCATATATTTT. Amino acid sequence: CASSYKGAGNTIYF.

The rearrangement joins TRBV6-5 to TRBJ2-7, with 10 bases identical to TRBD2. The V gene's germline CDR1 is MNHEY and CDR2 SVGAGI. The CDR3 is 14 residues long. Germline trimming cut 5 bases from V and 3 bases from J; bases unmatched to any gene: 4. This CDR3 reads CASSAGTSDYEQYF. Written as DNA, the CDR3 is TGTGCCAGCAGTGCCGGGACTAGCGACTACGAGCAGTACTTC.

V gene TRBV19 combines with J gene TRBJ2-5; weak D call: TRBD2 (6 bases). CDR1 LNHDA and CDR2 SQIVND come from the germline V gene (reference sequence). Trimming cost V 3 bases and J 3 bases, with 11 bases left between them. This CDR3 region has 14 residues. Written as DNA, the CDR3 is TGTGCCAGTAGTATCGGGAGCCGAAAAGAGACCCAGTACTTC. Translating it yields CASSIGSRKETQYF.

V usage is TRBV30 and J usage is TRBJ2-3; D is undetermined. Deletions cut 5 bases from V and 0 bases from J, with 12 bases between. The CDR3 contains 14 residues. Germline-derived CDR1 and CDR2 are GTSNPN and SVGIG (reference sequence). The DNA of the CDR3 is TGTGCCTGGTCTCCGGGTACTAGCACAGATACGCAGTATTTT. Protein: CAWSPGTSTDTQYF.

The chain has TRBV27 and TRBJ2-2, with 9 positions matching TRBD1. This CDR3 has 12 amino acids. J was trimmed by 14 bases and V by 7 bases; bases with no gene match: 8. Germline loops: CDR1 MNHEY, CDR2 SMNVEV (reference sequence). The CDR3 loop reads CASTSGTGHLFF. CDR3 DNA sequence: TGTGCCAGCACCTCGGGGACAGGGCACCTGTTTTTT.